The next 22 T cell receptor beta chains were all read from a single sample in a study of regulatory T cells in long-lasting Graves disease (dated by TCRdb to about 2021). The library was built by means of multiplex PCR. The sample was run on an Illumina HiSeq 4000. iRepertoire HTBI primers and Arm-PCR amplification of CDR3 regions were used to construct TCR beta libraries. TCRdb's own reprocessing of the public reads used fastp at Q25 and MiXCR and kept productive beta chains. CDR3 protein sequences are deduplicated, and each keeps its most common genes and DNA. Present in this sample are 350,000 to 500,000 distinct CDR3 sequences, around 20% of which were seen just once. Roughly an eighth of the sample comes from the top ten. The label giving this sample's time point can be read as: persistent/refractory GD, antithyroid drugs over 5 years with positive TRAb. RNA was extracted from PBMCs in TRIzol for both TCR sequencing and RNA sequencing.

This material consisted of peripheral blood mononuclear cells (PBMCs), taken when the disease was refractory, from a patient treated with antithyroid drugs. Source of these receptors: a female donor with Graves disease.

In DNA, the CDR3 is TGTGCCAGCAGTCACCTTACGATGACAGGGGCTAATGAAAAACTGTTTTTT. Protein sequence: CASSHLTMTGANEKLFF. The chain links TRBV6-2 or TRBV6-3 to TRBJ1-4, with 8 bases that match TRBD1. Trimming removed 5 bases from V and 3 bases from J; junction bases left unmatched: 11. There are 17 residues in the CDR3. Germline V gene sequence: CDR1 MNHEY, CDR2 SVGEGT.

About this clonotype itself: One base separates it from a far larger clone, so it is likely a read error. The CDR3 region is CASKPDRMMIAEAFF. DNA for the CDR3: TGTGCCAGCAAACCGGACAGGATGATGATCGCTGAAGCTTTCTTT. The chain is built from TRBV6-2 or TRBV6-3 and TRBJ1-1, with TRBD1 identical over 7 bases. V shed 7 bases and J 6 bases; nucleotides not matched to a gene: 14. Germline CDR1 reads MNHEY; CDR2 reads SVGEGT. The CDR3 is 15 residues long.

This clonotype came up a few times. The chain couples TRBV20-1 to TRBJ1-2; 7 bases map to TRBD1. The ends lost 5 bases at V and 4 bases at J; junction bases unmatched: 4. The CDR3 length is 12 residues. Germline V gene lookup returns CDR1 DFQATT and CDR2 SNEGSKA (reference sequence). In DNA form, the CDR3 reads TGCAGTGCTCCGGGACAGCTCTATGGCTACACCTTC. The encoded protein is CSAPGQLYGYTF.

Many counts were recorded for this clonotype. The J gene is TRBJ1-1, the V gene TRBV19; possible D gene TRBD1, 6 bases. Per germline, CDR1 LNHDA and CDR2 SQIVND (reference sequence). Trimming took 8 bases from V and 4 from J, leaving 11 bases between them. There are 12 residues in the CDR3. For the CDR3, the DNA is TGTGCCAGTGGGGGGCAGGGCACTGAAGCTTTCTTT. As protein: CASGGQGTEAFF.

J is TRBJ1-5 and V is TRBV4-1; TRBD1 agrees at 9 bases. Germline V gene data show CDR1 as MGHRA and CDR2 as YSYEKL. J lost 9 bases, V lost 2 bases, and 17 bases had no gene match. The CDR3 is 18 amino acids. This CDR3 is CASSQIPTGGQIIRPQHF. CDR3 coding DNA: TGCGCCAGCAGCCAAATCCCGACAGGGGGGCAGATAATTCGGCCCCAGCATTTT.

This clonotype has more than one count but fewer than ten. The CDR3 loop is CASQESRGVNYGYTF. CDR3 DNA sequence: TGTGCCAGCCAAGAAAGTCGCGGCGTAAACTATGGCTACACCTTC. V usage is TRBV3-1 and J usage is TRBJ1-2; D is unresolved. Germline V gene lookup returns CDR1 LGHDT and CDR2 YNNKEL (reference sequence). V lost 8 bases and J 2 bases, leaving 18 bases between the germline ends. The CDR3 is 15 residues long.

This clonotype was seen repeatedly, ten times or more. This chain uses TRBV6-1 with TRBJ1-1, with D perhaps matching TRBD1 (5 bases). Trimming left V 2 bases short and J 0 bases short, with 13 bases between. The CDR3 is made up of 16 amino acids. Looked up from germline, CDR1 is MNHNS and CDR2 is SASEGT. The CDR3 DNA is TGTGCCAGCAGTGAAACGGGTAAGGGGTTGAACACTGAAGCTTTCTTT. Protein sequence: CASSETGKGLNTEAFF.

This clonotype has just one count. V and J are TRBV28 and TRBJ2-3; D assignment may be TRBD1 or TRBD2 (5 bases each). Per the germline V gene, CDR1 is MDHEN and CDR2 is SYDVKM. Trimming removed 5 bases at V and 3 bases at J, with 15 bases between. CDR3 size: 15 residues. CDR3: CASSVSGPKTDTQYF. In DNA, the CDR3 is TGTGCCAGCAGTGTATCGGGACCTAAAACAGATACGCAGTATTTT.

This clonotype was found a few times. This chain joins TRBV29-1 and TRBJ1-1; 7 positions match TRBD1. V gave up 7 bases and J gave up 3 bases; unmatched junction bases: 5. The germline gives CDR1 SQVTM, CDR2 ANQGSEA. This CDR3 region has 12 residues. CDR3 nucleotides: TGCAGCGGGAGGGACAGCTACACTGAAGCTTTCTTT. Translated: CSGRDSYTEAFF.

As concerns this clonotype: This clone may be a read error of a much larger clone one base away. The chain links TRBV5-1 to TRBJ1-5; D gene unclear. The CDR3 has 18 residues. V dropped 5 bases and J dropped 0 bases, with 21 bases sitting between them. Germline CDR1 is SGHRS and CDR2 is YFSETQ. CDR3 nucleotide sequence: TGCGCCAGCAGAACTCGGCGGTCGGACTCCTATAGCAATCAGCCCCAGCATTTT. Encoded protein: CASRTRRSDSYSNQPQHF.

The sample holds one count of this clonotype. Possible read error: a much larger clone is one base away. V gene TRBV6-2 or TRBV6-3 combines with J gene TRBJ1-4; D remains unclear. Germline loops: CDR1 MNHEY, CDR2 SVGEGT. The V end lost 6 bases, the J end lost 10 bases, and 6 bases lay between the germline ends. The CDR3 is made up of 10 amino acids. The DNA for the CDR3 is TGTGCCAGCAGAGCAGGAAAACTGTTTTTT. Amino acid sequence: CASRAGKLFF.

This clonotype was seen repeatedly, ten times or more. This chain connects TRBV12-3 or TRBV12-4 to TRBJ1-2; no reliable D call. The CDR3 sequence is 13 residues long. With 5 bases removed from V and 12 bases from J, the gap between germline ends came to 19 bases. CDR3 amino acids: CASSAPGRYRDTF. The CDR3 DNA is TGTGCCAGCAGTGCACCGGGCCGCTATCGGGACACCTTC.

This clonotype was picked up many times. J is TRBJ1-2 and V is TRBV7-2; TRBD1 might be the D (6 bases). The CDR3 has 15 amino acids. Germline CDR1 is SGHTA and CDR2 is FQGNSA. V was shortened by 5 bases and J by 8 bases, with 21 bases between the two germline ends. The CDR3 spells CASSPPERGPEGYTF. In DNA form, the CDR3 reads TGTGCCAGCAGCCCCCCGGAACGGGGGCCGGAAGGCTACACCTTC.

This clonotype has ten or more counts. CDR3 coding DNA: TGTGCCAGCAGTCGGAGTGCCGGGGAGCTGTTTTTT. Its translation is CASSRSAGELFF. The chain recombines TRBV12-3 or TRBV12-4 with TRBJ2-2; D remains ambiguous. This CDR3 has 12 residues. Trimming cost V 5 bases and J 6 bases, with 7 bases left between them.

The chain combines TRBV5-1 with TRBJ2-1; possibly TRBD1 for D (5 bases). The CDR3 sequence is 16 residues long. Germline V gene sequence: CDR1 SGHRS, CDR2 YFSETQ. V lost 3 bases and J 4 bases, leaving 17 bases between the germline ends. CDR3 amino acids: CASSSDVGKGYNEQFF. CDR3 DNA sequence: TGCGCCAGCAGCTCGGACGTGGGAAAGGGGTACAATGAGCAGTTCTTC.

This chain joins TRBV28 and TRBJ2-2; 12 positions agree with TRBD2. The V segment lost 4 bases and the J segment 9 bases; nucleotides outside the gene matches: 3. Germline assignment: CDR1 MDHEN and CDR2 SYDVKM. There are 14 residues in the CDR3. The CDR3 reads CASSSSGRARELFF. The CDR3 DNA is TGTGCCAGCAGTTCTAGCGGGAGGGCCCGGGAGCTGTTTTTT. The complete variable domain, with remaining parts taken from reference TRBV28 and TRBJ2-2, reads DVKVTQSSRYLVKRTGEKVFLECVQDMDHENMFWYRQDPGLGLRLIYFSYDVKMKEKGDIPEGYSVSREKKERFSLILESASTNQTSMYLCASSSSGRARELFFGEGSRLTVL.

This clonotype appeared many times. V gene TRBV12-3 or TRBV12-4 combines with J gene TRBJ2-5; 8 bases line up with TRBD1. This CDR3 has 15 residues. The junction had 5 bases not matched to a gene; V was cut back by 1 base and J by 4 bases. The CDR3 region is CASSLGTGFPETQYF. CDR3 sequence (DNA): TGTGCCAGCAGTTTAGGGACAGGGTTTCCAGAGACCCAGTACTTC.

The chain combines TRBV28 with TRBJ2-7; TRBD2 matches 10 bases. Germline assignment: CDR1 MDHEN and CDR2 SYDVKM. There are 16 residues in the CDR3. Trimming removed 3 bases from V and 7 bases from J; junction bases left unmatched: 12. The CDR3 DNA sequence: TGTGCCAGCAGTTTGAGGGGGCTAGCGGGAGTGGGTGAGCAGTACTTC. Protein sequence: CASSLRGLAGVGEQYF.

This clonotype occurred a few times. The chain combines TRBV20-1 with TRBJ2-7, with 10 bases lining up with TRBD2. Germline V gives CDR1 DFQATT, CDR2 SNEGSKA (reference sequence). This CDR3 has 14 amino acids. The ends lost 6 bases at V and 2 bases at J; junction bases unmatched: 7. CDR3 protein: CSAEAGGSPYEQYF. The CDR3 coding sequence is TGCAGTGCCGAAGCGGGAGGGTCCCCCTACGAGCAGTACTTC.

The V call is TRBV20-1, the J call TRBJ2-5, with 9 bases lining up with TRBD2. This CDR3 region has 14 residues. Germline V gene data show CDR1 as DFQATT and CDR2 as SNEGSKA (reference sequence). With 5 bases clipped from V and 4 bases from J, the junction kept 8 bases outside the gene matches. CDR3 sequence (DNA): TGCAGTGCTGGGGGGCTAGCGGGACTAGAGACCCAGTACTTC. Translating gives CSAGGLAGLETQYF.

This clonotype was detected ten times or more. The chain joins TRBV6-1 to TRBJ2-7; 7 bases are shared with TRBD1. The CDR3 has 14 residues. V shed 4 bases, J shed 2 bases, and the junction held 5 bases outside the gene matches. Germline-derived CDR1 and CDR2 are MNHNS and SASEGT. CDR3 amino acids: CASSVRDSTYEQYF. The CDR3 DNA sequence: TGTGCCAGCAGTGTCCGGGACAGCACCTACGAGCAGTACTTC.

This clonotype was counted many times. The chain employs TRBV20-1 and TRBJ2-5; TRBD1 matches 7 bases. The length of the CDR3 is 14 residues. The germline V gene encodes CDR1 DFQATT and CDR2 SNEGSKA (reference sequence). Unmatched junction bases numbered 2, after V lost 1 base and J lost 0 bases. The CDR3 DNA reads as TGCAGTGCTAGAGGGGGACAGCACCAAGAGACCCAGTACTTC. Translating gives CSARGGQHQETQYF.